These 5 T cell receptor beta chains were all obtained from the same sample, sequenced in a study of cytomegalovirus exposure and HLA in healthy donors (dated 2017 in TCRdb). The library was made by the immunoSEQ multiplex PCR assay. For the multiplex PCR, a mixture combining 60 forward primers for TCR Vbeta segments and 13 reverse primers for TCR Jbeta segments was used. TCRdb provides this immuneACCESS table in a form limited to in-frame rearrangements. Some clones are lacking; in checked studies, under half of them reflect an unresolved V gene, and why the rest are absent is not known. Recorded for this sample are roughly 130,000 clones; 75% to 90% of them occurred a single time. Around 2% of the sample is in the top ten clones. Sequencing was done on a sample of PBMCs. These receptors originate from a man younger than 40 in good health and CMV-seronegative.

The chain recombines TRBV28 with TRBJ1-6, with D possibly matching TRBD1 (6 bases). The germline V gene has CDR1 MDHEN and CDR2 SYDVKM. Trimming removed 5 bases at V and 1 base at J, with 9 bases between. The CDR3 is 15 amino acids. CDR3 loop: CASSPQGSYNSPLHF. The CDR3 coding sequence is TGTGCCAGCAGTCCACAGGGATCCTATAATTCACCCCTCCACTTT.

Here the CDR3 reads CASSSYREGTEAFF. For the CDR3, the DNA is TGTGCCAGCAGCTCCTACAGGGAGGGCACTGAAGCTTTCTTT. The chain combines TRBV13 with TRBJ1-1; possible D gene TRBD1, 6 bases. Germline V CDR1 and CDR2: PRHDT, FYEKMQ (reference sequence). V lost 4 bases and J 4 bases, leaving 13 bases between the germline ends. The CDR3 totals 14 residues.

The genes are TRBV9 and TRBJ2-1; TRBD2 matches at 8 bases. The CDR3 runs 16 residues. The ends lost 4 bases at V and 6 bases at J; junction bases unmatched: 12. CDR1 is SGDLS, CDR2 YYNGEE, per germline. DNA of the CDR3: TGTGCCAGCAGCCCTACAGCGGGGGCCTTCTTCAATGAGCAGTTCTTC. It encodes CASSPTAGAFFNEQFF.

The chain uses TRBV6-1 and TRBJ1-3; 8 bases fit TRBD1. CDR1 MNHNS and CDR2 SASEGT come from the germline V gene. V lost 2 bases and J lost 6; bases outside the gene matches: 3. CDR3 length: 14 amino acids. The CDR3 sequence is CASSETRGLNTIYF. In nucleotides, the CDR3 is TGTGCCAGCAGTGAAACCAGGGGGCTAAACACCATATATTTT.

This clone appeared a single time. The chain employs TRBV2 and TRBJ2-1; no clear D gene. Germline loops: CDR1 SNHLY, CDR2 FYNNEI. V was shortened by 0 bases and J by 2 bases, with 8 bases between the two germline ends. CDR3 length: 15 residues. The CDR3 nucleotides are TGTGCCAGCAGTGAAGCGCAGGTGGCCTACAATGAGCAGTTCTTC. Protein: CASSEAQVAYNEQFF.